A single sample is the source of the 32 T cell receptor beta chains below, sequenced in a study of vaccination effects on CD4 cells after COVID-19. Their specific antigens are unknown. Here immunoSEQ multiplex PCR was the method, and the copy in TCRdb shows in-frame clones only, minus some. The data show tens of thousands of clones, with 70% to 90% seen just once and more than 1% held by the top ten. ViraFEST expansion of antigen-specific CD4+ T cells with viral peptide pools preceded sequencing. On roughly day 9 of culture, CD4+ T cells were separated out. Subjects were given two BNT162b2 or mRNA-1273 vaccine doses. Specimen: CD4+ T cells from PBMCs cultured with HCoV-229E spike peptides, collected after COVID-19 vaccination. The receptors come from a human donor who received a COVID-19 vaccine.

This sequence joins TRBV10-1 and TRBJ1-2; no clear D. Germline values: CDR1 WNHNN, CDR2 SYGVQD (reference sequence). This CDR3 is 13 amino acids long. V lost 2 bases and J lost 8, with 12 bases in between. DNA of the CDR3: TGCGCCAGCAGTGAGCAGGTGGCCGGGGGCTACACCTTC. It specifies CASSEQVAGGYTF.

The V gene is TRBV20-1, the J gene TRBJ1-6; D gene uncertain. The germline V and J ends were trimmed by 5 bases and 8 bases, with 7 bases remaining between them. From germline, CDR1 is DFQATT and CDR2 SNEGSKA (reference sequence). This CDR3 has 11 amino acids. The CDR3: CSAQSDSPLHF. CDR3 coding DNA: TGCAGTGCTCAGTCCGATTCACCCCTCCACTTT.

The rearrangement joins TRBV7-2 to TRBJ2-3; 8 bases match TRBD2. V was clipped by 1 base and J by 10 bases; unmatched bases: 10. Germline-derived CDR1 and CDR2 are SGHTA and FQGNSA. The CDR3 is made up of 15 amino acids. The DNA of the CDR3 is TGTGCCAGCAGCTTAGAACCCCGGGGGGGAAATTCGCAGTATTTT. Its translation is CASSLEPRGGNSQYF.

The chain couples TRBV7-9 to TRBJ2-7, with D uncertain. V lost 5 bases and J lost 1, with 9 bases in between. There are 13 residues in the CDR3. CDR1 and CDR2 (germline): SEHNR, FQNEAQ (reference sequence). The CDR3 DNA sequence: TGTGCCAGCAGCCGAGAGAGATCCTACGAGCAGTACGTC. Its translation: CASSRERSYEQYV.

The chain has TRBV3-1 (or the pseudogene TRBV3-2) and TRBJ1-1; 9 nucleotides align to TRBD1. Germline loops: CDR1 LGHDT, CDR2 YNNKEL (reference sequence). CDR3 length: 19 residues. V lost 1 base and J lost 0; bases outside the gene matches: 12. The CDR3 DNA follows: TGTGCCAGCAGCCAAGGGAGGCGTGGGACAGGGACTCTGAACACTGAAGCTTTCTTT. This translates into CASSQGRRGTGTLNTEAFF.

The V gene is TRBV4-3, the J gene TRBJ2-1; no clear D gene. Trimming shortened V by 3 bases and J by 6 bases, and 12 bases separated the two germline ends. CDR3 length: 14 residues. Germline V gene sequence: CDR1 LGHNA, CDR2 YSLEER. The CDR3 DNA is TGCGCCAGCAGCCAGATTCGGACGACCAATGAGCAGTTCTTC. This sequence encodes CASSQIRTTNEQFF.

The rearrangement joins TRBV6-1 to TRBJ2-7; 8 bases align to TRBD1. The length of the CDR3 is 15 residues. Germline V gene sequence: CDR1 MNHNS, CDR2 SASEGT. Losses at the gene ends were 3 bases for V and 2 bases for J; bases not matched to a gene: 6. The chain's CDR3 is CASSEWQGAAYEQYV. The CDR3, as DNA: TGTGCCAGCAGTGAGTGGCAGGGGGCGGCCTACGAGCAGTACGTC.

The CDR3: CASSLASGRYEQYV. The CDR3 DNA sequence: TGCGCCAGCAGCTTGGCTAGCGGGCGCTACGAGCAGTACGTC. This chain joins TRBV5-1 and TRBJ2-7; 8 bases align to TRBD2. Trimming cost V 0 bases and J 3 bases; bases outside gene matches: 2. The CDR3 consists of 14 residues. The germline CDR1 and CDR2 sequences are SGHRS and YFSETQ.

This rearrangement joins TRBV7-2 to TRBJ1-4; unclear D gene. The V end lost 1 base, the J end lost 0 bases, and 3 bases lay between the germline ends. This CDR3 has 14 residues. Looked up from germline, CDR1 is SGHTA and CDR2 is FQGNSA. CDR3 sequence reads: CASSLDSTNEKLFF. The CDR3 nucleotides are TGTGCCAGCAGCTTAGATTCAACTAATGAAAAACTGTTTTTT.

The gene calls are TRBV28 and TRBJ1-2; weak D call: TRBD1 (5 bases). The V end was cut by 6 bases, the J end by 2 bases, with 13 bases between. The CDR3 has 14 residues. Germline values: CDR1 MDHEN, CDR2 SYDVKM. The CDR3 here is CASRDRSVNYGYTF. The CDR3 bases are TGTGCCAGCAGAGACAGATCCGTCAACTATGGCTACACCTTC.

V usage is TRBV5-6 and J usage is TRBJ2-6; a possible D gene is TRBD1 (6 bases). Trimming left V 3 bases short and J 1 base short, with 11 bases between. The germline gives CDR1 SGHDT, CDR2 YYEEEE. This CDR3 contains 16 residues. The CDR3 DNA is TGTGCCAGCAGCTCTAACAGGGTTTCTGGGGCCAACGTCCTGACTTTC. The encoded protein is CASSSNRVSGANVLTF.

The rearrangement uses TRBV6-4 and TRBJ2-5; D is undetermined. V was cut by 2 bases and J by 1 base, with 11 bases left in between. CDR1 and CDR2 from the germline V gene are MRHNA and SNTAGT. The CDR3 loop spans 15 amino acids. The CDR3 spells CASSDVHGLQETQYF. The CDR3 DNA is TGTGCCAGCAGTGACGTACACGGCCTCCAAGAGACCCAGTACTTC.

The chain is built from TRBV12-3 or TRBV12-4 and TRBJ2-7; TRBD1 agrees at 10 bases. Unmatched junction bases numbered 4, after V lost 6 bases and J lost 5 bases. The CDR3 covers 13 residues. CDR3 loop: CASSRQGADEQYV. The CDR3 bases are TGTGCCAGCAGCCGACAGGGGGCGGACGAGCAGTACGTC.

This clone was found once. This sequence joins TRBV6-1 and TRBJ1-1; D is undetermined. Trimming pared 2 bases from V and 7 bases from J, leaving 14 bases between. The CDR3 is 14 residues long. The germline V gene encodes CDR1 MNHNS and CDR2 SASEGT. The CDR3 region has the DNA TGTGCCAGCAGTGAAACACCGGTAAAGGATGAAGCTTTCTTT. Residues: CASSETPVKDEAFF.

This clone was seen a handful of times. This chain links TRBV5-1 with TRBJ2-2; 8 nucleotides line up with TRBD1. CDR1 is SGHRS and CDR2 is YFSETQ in the germline V gene. The CDR3 has 15 residues. The V and J ends lost 0 bases and 5 bases, in that order; junction bases with no gene match: 3. CDR3 coding DNA: TGCGCCAGCAGCTTGGTTGGACAGGGAACCGGGGAGCTGTTTTTT. Translated: CASSLVGQGTGELFF.

This rearrangement joins TRBV21-1 to TRBJ1-1. TRBV21-1 is a recognized pseudogene. This CDR3 comprises 15 residues. In DNA form, the CDR3 reads TGTGCCAGCAGCAAAGCGAGAGGGGATAACACTGAAGCTTTCTTT. It specifies CASSKARGDNTEAFF.

The table lists this clone with a few counts. CDR3 in DNA: TGTGCCAGCACCCTGGACACTTACAATGAGCAGTTCTTC. Translated, it gives CASTLDTYNEQFF. V usage is TRBV2 and J usage is TRBJ2-1, with D possibly TRBD1 on 5 matching bases. The CDR3 consists of 13 residues. V was trimmed by 7 bases and J by 4 bases, leaving 11 bases between them. CDR1 is SNHLY, CDR2 FYNNEI, per germline.

The rearrangement joins TRBV6-6 to TRBJ1-3; D is unresolved. The CDR3 spans 14 residues. Between the trimmed V and J ends, which lost 6 bases and 0 bases, there was a span of 9 bases. CDR1 and CDR2 (germline): MNHNY, SVGAGI (reference sequence). CDR3 amino acids: CASSGRNSGNTIYF. The CDR3 DNA sequence: TGTGCCAGCAGCGGACGGAACTCTGGAAACACCATATATTTT.

The gene calls are TRBV5-1 and TRBJ2-1, with 10 bases lining up with TRBD1. V was pared by 5 bases and J by 8 bases, with 10 bases of the junction left unmatched. Germline V lookup: CDR1 SGHRS, CDR2 YFSETQ. The CDR3 totals 15 residues. The chain's CDR3 is CASRQPGQGIDEQFF. CDR3 DNA sequence: TGCGCCAGCAGGCAACCGGGACAGGGGATCGATGAGCAGTTCTTC.

The V and J genes are TRBV7-2 and TRBJ1-1; D call uncertain. Deletions cut 1 base from V and 2 bases from J, with 11 bases between. CDR1 is SGHTA and CDR2 is FQGNSA in the germline V gene. This CDR3 contains 15 residues. The CDR3 nucleotides are TGTGCCAGCAGCTTAGGGGGAGCCTATAACACTGAAGCTTTCTTT. It translates to CASSLGGAYNTEAFF.

This chain links TRBV28 with TRBJ1-2, with D maybe TRBD1 (6 bases). The V gene lost 7 bases and the J gene lost 3 bases, with 21 bases spanning the gap. The CDR3 has 16 residues. The V gene's germline CDR1 is MDHEN and CDR2 SYDVKM. The CDR3 here is CASTEGNREAYYGYTF. The DNA of the CDR3 is TGTGCCAGCACCGAAGGGAACAGGGAAGCGTACTATGGCTACACCTTC.

V is TRBV30 and J is TRBJ2-7; 11 bases align to TRBD1. V lost 0 bases, J lost 3 bases, and 4 bases stayed unmatched. The CDR3 is 15 amino acids. Germline V CDR1 and CDR2: GTSNPN, SVGIG (reference sequence). CDR3 sequence (DNA): TGTGCCTGGAGTGTAGGGACAGGGGGTCGCTACGAGCAGTACGTC. Amino acids: CAWSVGTGGRYEQYV.

This chain links TRBV12-3 or TRBV12-4 with TRBJ2-4; 7 bases align to TRBD1. V lost 7 bases, J lost 9 bases, and 9 bases stayed unmatched. CDR3 length: 13 amino acids. CDR3 DNA sequence: TGTGCCAGCACCCAGACAGGGACGGTCATTCAGTACTTC. Protein sequence: CASTQTGTVIQYF.

The genes are TRBV9 and TRBJ2-2; TRBD1 agrees at 11 bases. J lost 5 bases, V lost 3 bases, and 6 bases had no gene match. The CDR3 extends over 16 amino acids. The V gene's germline CDR1 is SGDLS and CDR2 YYNGEE. The CDR3 region is CASSADRGLRTGELFF. In DNA form, the CDR3 reads TGTGCCAGCAGCGCGGACAGGGGGCTAAGGACCGGGGAGCTGTTTTTT.

The chain is built from TRBV7-3 and TRBJ1-6, with 7 positions matching TRBD1. V lost 1 base, J lost 5 bases, and 2 bases stayed unmatched. There are 15 residues in the CDR3. CDR1 is SGHTA, CDR2 FQGTGA, per germline. In nucleotides, the CDR3 is TGTGCCAGCAGCTTAATGGGGACAGATAATTCACCCCTCCACTTT. Its translation is CASSLMGTDNSPLHF.

This chain uses TRBV21-1 with TRBJ2-7; the table's D call, TRBD2, was not checked against the DNA. TRBV21-1 is annotated as a pseudogene. The CDR3 covers 15 residues. Here the CDR3 DNA reads TGTGCCAGCAGCAAAGTGACGGGGTCCTCCTACGAGCAGTACGTC. Translating gives CASSKVTGSSYEQYV.

This clone showed up just once. The chain has TRBV24-1 and TRBJ1-3; D is possibly TRBD1 (6 bases). V was shortened by 5 bases and J by 5 bases, with 9 bases between the two germline ends. This CDR3 is built from 13 residues. Germline CDR1 reads KGHDR; CDR2 reads SFDVKD. CDR3 DNA: TGTGCCACCAGTGCGGGACACAGAAACACCATATATTTT. Translation gives CATSAGHRNTIYF.

The table lists this clone with a few counts. The V and J genes are TRBV4-2 and TRBJ1-3; tentatively, D is TRBD1 (6 bases). Germline CDR1 is LGHNA and CDR2 is YNFKEQ. Trimming pared 5 bases from V and 3 bases from J, leaving 14 bases between. The CDR3 is 15 residues long. The CDR3 loop reads CASSTDRMNGNTIYF. The CDR3 region has the DNA TGTGCCAGCAGCACGGACAGAATGAATGGAAACACCATATATTTT.

The chain carries TRBV5-1 and TRBJ1-5; 9 bases are shared with TRBD1. CDR1 and CDR2 from the germline V gene are SGHRS and YFSETQ. The CDR3 has 14 amino acids. V dropped 3 bases and J dropped 5; count of bases not matched to a gene: 3. This CDR3 is CASSWTGVDQPQHF. CDR3 coding DNA: TGCGCCAGCAGCTGGACAGGGGTTGATCAGCCCCAGCATTTT.

The chain couples TRBV19 to TRBJ2-5, with D hard to call. The CDR3 is 14 residues long. With 5 bases removed from V and 7 bases from J, the gap between germline ends came to 17 bases. The germline V gene has CDR1 LNHDA and CDR2 SQIVND (reference sequence). In DNA, the CDR3 is TGTGCCAGTAGTGGCCGTGGCCTATGGGGGACCCAGTACTTC. This gives the protein CASSGRGLWGTQYF.

This chain connects TRBV11-3 to TRBJ1-1; TRBD1 is a possible D gene (5 bases). Germline V gene lookup returns CDR1 SGHNT and CDR2 YENEEA. V lost 3 bases, J lost 4 bases, and 12 bases lay in between. CDR3 size: 14 residues. The CDR3 loop is CASSFSGTGTEAFF. CDR3 nucleotide sequence: TGTGCCAGCAGCTTTTCAGGGACGGGCACTGAAGCTTTCTTT.

The V call is TRBV3-1 (or the pseudogene TRBV3-2), the J call TRBJ1-2; 8 bases fit TRBD1. Looked up from germline, CDR1 is LGHDT and CDR2 is YNNKEL (reference sequence). Trimming at V came to 2 bases and at J to 8 bases, leaving 7 bases not matched to a gene. The CDR3 totals 14 residues. The DNA of the CDR3 is TGTGCCAGCAGCCAAAACCAGGGGGCGGAAGGCTACACCTTC. The encoded protein is CASSQNQGAEGYTF.